One and the same sample provided the 5 T cell receptor beta chains below, sequenced in a study of PD-1 blockade in classical Hodgkin lymphoma (TCRdb year 2020). This sample's time point label indicates: cycle 1 day 1 (C1D1), immediately before nivolumab initiation. Every trial patient had relapsed following autologous stem cell transplantation, and prior brentuximab vedotin exposure was what differed among cohorts A, B and C. Library preparation used the immunoSEQ multiplex PCR assay. TCRdb limited this immuneACCESS table to in-frame rearrangements with V and J called. A share of clones is missing; checked studies link under half to unresolved V genes, and the rest is unexplained. The sample table holds tens of thousands of clones, of which approximately 90% were seen once. The ten largest clones represent approximately 13% of the sample. The sample consisted of peripheral blood mononuclear cells (PBMCs), taken at baseline. These TCRs come from a human donor with classical Hodgkin lymphoma.

The J gene is TRBJ1-3, the V gene TRBV5-6, with unresolved D. From germline, CDR1 is SGHDT and CDR2 YYEEEE. The CDR3 totals 15 residues. V was shortened by 4 bases and J by 1 base, with 12 bases between the two germline ends. The CDR3 nucleotides are TGTGCCAGCAGCACCCGGACGGGATCTGGAAACACCATATATTTT. Amino acid sequence: CASSTRTGSGNTIYF.

The rearrangement links TRBV5-6 to TRBJ1-1, with a weak D call TRBD1 (5 bases). V was cut by 2 bases and J by 2 bases, with 7 bases left in between. The CDR3 is made up of 13 amino acids. The V gene's germline CDR1 is SGHDT and CDR2 YYEEEE. This CDR3 is CASSFGGNTEAFF. In DNA form, the CDR3 reads TGTGCCAGCAGCTTTGGGGGAAACACTGAAGCTTTCTTT. Filled out from reference TRBV5-6 and TRBJ1-1, the complete variable domain reads DAGVTQSPTHLIKTRGQQVTLRCSPKSGHDTVSWYQQALGQGPQFIFQYYEEEERQRGNFPDRFSGHQFPNYSSELNVNALLLGDSALYLCASSFGGNTEAFFGQGTRLTVV.

The V call is TRBV18, the J call TRBJ2-5, with 10 bases lining up with TRBD2. This CDR3 region has 16 residues. Germline V gives CDR1 KGHSH, CDR2 LQKENI. V was pared by 1 base and J by 2 bases, with 4 bases of the junction left unmatched. The CDR3, as DNA: TGTGCCAGCTCACCACGGACTAGCGGAATACAAGAGACCCAGTACTTC. It codes for CASSPRTSGIQETQYF.

The rearrangement uses TRBV2 and TRBJ2-3, with 11 bases aligning to TRBD2. With 3 bases clipped from V and 0 bases from J, the junction kept 5 bases outside the gene matches. The CDR3 length is 17 residues. Germline CDR1 reads SNHLY; CDR2 reads FYNNEI. The CDR3 DNA sequence: TGTGCCAGCAGTGATATGGCTAGCGGGGGGAGCACAGATACGCAGTATTTT. Its protein is CASSDMASGGSTDTQYF.

A single count supports this clone. The chain uses TRBV6-1 and TRBJ2-7; 8 bases fit TRBD2. J lost 0 bases, V lost 6 bases, and 1 base had no gene match. Germline V gene lookup returns CDR1 MNHNS and CDR2 SASEGT. CDR3 length: 13 residues. The CDR3 nucleotides are TGTGCCAGCAGGAGCGGGGGCTCCTACGAGCAGTACTTC. Its translation is CASRSGGSYEQYF.